One and the same sample provided the 8 T cell receptor beta chains below, sequenced in a study of blood T cells in healthy people across ages. Next came a second PCR, run for about 7 to 12 cycles, which used a sample-barcoded 5' primer along with a J-beta primer mix. In TCRdb, the 5' RACE reads were re-called with MiXCR into one record per CDR3 protein. The sample carries around 800,000 distinct CDR3 sequences, roughly 53% recorded once. The sample consisted of blood. These receptor sequences come from a man older than 75 in good health.

The chain recombines TRBV7-9 with TRBJ1-4; 7 bases map to TRBD1. CDR3 size: 15 residues. Germline values: CDR1 SEHNR, CDR2 FQNEAQ (reference sequence). Losses at the gene ends were 4 bases for V and 6 bases for J; bases not matched to a gene: 8. The CDR3 loop is CASSSTTGTYEKLFF. CDR3 in DNA: TGTGCCAGCAGCTCGACGACAGGGACGTATGAAAAACTGTTTTTT.

The V and J genes are TRBV29-1 and TRBJ2-1; 8 positions match TRBD2. From germline, CDR1 is SQVTM and CDR2 ANQGSEA. J was trimmed by 0 bases and V by 4 bases; bases with no gene match: 17. The CDR3 extends over 19 amino acids. CDR3 DNA: TGCAGCGTTGGGGGGATAGCGGGATTTGTCCGAAGCTCCTACAATGAGCAGTTCTTC. It codes for CSVGGIAGFVRSSYNEQFF.

This clonotype was counted only a few times. The chain employs TRBV4-1 and TRBJ2-6; D is undetermined. V was clipped by 4 bases and J by 2 bases, with 21 bases between them. Looked up from germline, CDR1 is MGHRA and CDR2 is YSYEKL. This CDR3 has 19 residues. CDR3 coding DNA: TGCGCCAGCAGCCCATTTGAGATAGCCCAAGGGACTGGGGCCAACGTCCTGACTTTC. Amino acid sequence: CASSPFEIAQGTGANVLTF.

The rearrangement links TRBV12-3 or TRBV12-4 to TRBJ2-3; TRBD2 agrees at 16 bases. J lost 14 bases, V lost 0 bases, and 14 bases had no gene match. This CDR3 has 18 residues. The CDR3 DNA reads as TGTGCCAGCAGTTTAGCGAAGGGACTAGCGGGAGGGCGAAGATACGCGTATTTT. It is translated as CASSLAKGLAGGRRYAYF.

The chain combines TRBV4-1 with TRBJ2-1; 12 bases match TRBD2. V was pared by 3 bases and J by 9 bases, with 12 bases of the junction left unmatched. Germline CDR1 and CDR2: MGHRA and YSYEKL. CDR3 length: 17 amino acids. CDR3 sequence (DNA): TGCGCCAGCAGCCATCGACTAGCGGGAGACCCTGGAGGTGAGCAGTTCTTC. Its protein product is CASSHRLAGDPGGEQFF.

The chain couples TRBV7-9 to TRBJ1-5, with 12 bases lining up with TRBD1. The CDR3 has 17 residues. J gave up 6 bases and V 1 base, and 7 bases lay outside the gene matches. CDR1 is SEHNR and CDR2 is FQNEAQ in the germline V gene (reference sequence). CDR3 nucleotide sequence: TGTGCCAGCAGCTTAGGGTGGGACAGGGGGCATTTTCAGCCCCAGCATTTT. The encoded protein is CASSLGWDRGHFQPQHF.

The CDR3 nucleotides are TGTGCCAGCAGCAGTGTCCGGACGTTAGGGACTGAAGCTTTCTTT. Its translation: CASSSVRTLGTEAFF. The chain recombines TRBV3-1 with TRBJ1-1; D call uncertain. Per germline, CDR1 LGHDT and CDR2 YNNKEL (reference sequence). This CDR3 has 15 residues. V lost 5 bases and J 5 bases, leaving 18 bases between the germline ends.

This chain links TRBV3-1 with TRBJ1-1; maybe TRBD1 (6 bases). CDR1 and CDR2 (germline): LGHDT, YNNKEL (reference sequence). This CDR3 has 16 residues. Trimming stripped 6 bases from V and 1 base from J, with 18 bases between. CDR3: CASRPRQATKNTEAFF. Here the CDR3 DNA reads TGTGCCAGCAGACCCCGACAGGCAACCAAGAACACTGAAGCTTTCTTT.